This record covers a single T cell receptor (beta chain). Its antigen is not known. The junction and the germline gene differ at one end; a read error may be behind it. Measured with immunoSEQ multiplex PCR; TCRdb has only the in-frame clones, and not every one. In the table there are tens of thousands of clones, around 94% of which are singletons. The source of the sample is a study of cytomegalovirus exposure and HLA in healthy donors. Study-wide results and limits: Subsequent analysis of the approximately 110 validation repertoires found a tendency for first-cohort TCR clusters to co-occur. Researchers reported that three CMV-associated chains were confirmed in vitro as CMV antigen-specific. Usually a TCR sequence was rare, but some public TCRs were found in many donors.

Among the roughly 120 subjects of the validation cohort, separate from the approximately 700-subject first cohort, were the donors. Sequencing was done on a sample of PBMCs. This clonotype was sampled from a woman aged 18-35 years in good health and CMV-seronegative.

CDR3 region: CASNERGYSNQPQHF. The CDR3 DNA is TGTGCCAGCAATGAAAGGGGGTATAGCAATCAGCCCCAGCATTTT. V gene TRBV2 combines with J gene TRBJ1-5; maybe TRBD1 (6 bases). The CDR3 consists of 15 residues. CDR1 and CDR2 (germline): SNHLY, FYNNEI.